These 11 T cell receptor beta chains were sequenced from one sample in a study of cytomegalovirus exposure and HLA in healthy donors. Here immunoSEQ multiplex PCR was the method, and the copy in TCRdb shows in-frame clones only, minus some. The top ten hold more than 2% of the sample, which has approximately 120,000 clones, more than 70% seen once. Material for sequencing was PBMCs. Receptors were obtained from a woman younger than 30 in good health and CMV-seronegative.

The chain links TRBV25-1 to TRBJ2-7; 7 bases fit TRBD1. The CDR3 has 15 residues. V lost 6 bases and J lost 5; bases outside the gene matches: 13. Germline loops: CDR1 MGHDK, CDR2 SYGVNS. CDR3: CASSSPKQGNHEQYF. The CDR3 region has the DNA TGTGCCAGCAGCTCCCCCAAACAGGGGAACCACGAGCAGTACTTC.

This chain joins TRBV5-1 and TRBJ1-2; 9 bases align to TRBD1. The CDR3 consists of 13 residues. Germline-derived CDR1 and CDR2 are SGHRS and YFSETQ. V lost 4 bases and J lost 8; bases outside the gene matches: 6. The CDR3 coding sequence is TGCGCCAGCAGCCCCCGGGACAGGGAAGGCTACACCTTC. Amino acids: CASSPRDREGYTF.

V usage is TRBV6-1 and J usage is TRBJ2-2; 9 bases map to TRBD2. Germline loops: CDR1 MNHNS, CDR2 SASEGT. The CDR3 spans 15 residues. V lost 3 bases and J lost 4; bases outside the gene matches: 3. The CDR3 sequence: CASSERLAATGELFF. The CDR3 DNA follows: TGTGCCAGCAGTGAGAGACTAGCGGCCACCGGGGAGCTGTTTTTT.

V is TRBV6-1 and J is TRBJ1-5, with D tentatively TRBD1 (6 bases). V was cut by 8 bases and J by 4 bases, with 12 bases left in between. Germline CDR1 reads MNHNS; CDR2 reads SASEGT. CDR3 length: 13 residues. CDR3 protein: CASVPGQNQPQHF. The CDR3 DNA is TGTGCCAGCGTGCCTGGACAGAATCAGCCCCAGCATTTT.

On this clone: Other DNA sequences in the same sample also yield this CDR3. The J gene is TRBJ1-5, the V gene TRBV6-1; no reliable D call. This CDR3 has 13 amino acids. Germline loops: CDR1 MNHNS, CDR2 SASEGT. Trimming stripped 4 bases from V and 6 bases from J, with 10 bases between. CDR3 amino acids: CASSGGRGQPQHF. The CDR3 coding sequence is TGTGCCAGCAGTGGAGGGAGAGGTCAGCCCCAGCATTTT.

The genes are TRBV21-1 and TRBJ2-1; TRBD2 is taken as the D call from the table, unchecked against the DNA. TRBV21-1 is designated a pseudogene. The CDR3 sequence is 19 residues long. The CDR3: CASRTGTSGRSSSYNEQFF. The CDR3, as DNA: TGTGCCAGCAGAACCGGGACTAGCGGGAGGTCCAGCTCCTACAATGAGCAGTTCTTC.

The chain couples TRBV4-2 to TRBJ2-1; 11 nucleotides agree with TRBD2. CDR3 size: 16 residues. CDR1 and CDR2 from the germline V gene are LGHNA and YNFKEQ. V trimming: 3 bases; J trimming: 6 bases; junction bases outside the gene matches: 7. The CDR3 sequence: CASSQDLAGGFNEQFF. CDR3 in DNA: TGTGCCAGCAGCCAGGACCTAGCGGGAGGTTTCAATGAGCAGTTCTTC.

The rearrangement joins TRBV4-2 to TRBJ1-4; unclear D gene. Germline CDR1 is LGHNA and CDR2 is YNFKEQ. Trimming shortened V by 2 bases and J by 0 bases, and 10 bases separated the two germline ends. This CDR3 comprises 16 residues. The CDR3 spells CASSQKRAATNEKLFF. The CDR3 bases are TGTGCCAGCAGCCAAAAGCGGGCTGCAACTAATGAAAAACTGTTTTTT.

J is TRBJ1-1 and V is TRBV10-3; D gene unclear. Trimming shortened V by 3 bases and J by 1 base, and 9 bases separated the two germline ends. The CDR3 extends over 14 amino acids. The germline gives CDR1 ENHRY, CDR2 SYGVKD. The CDR3: CAISDGRSNTEAFF. For the CDR3, the DNA is TGTGCCATCAGTGATGGCAGATCGAACACTGAAGCTTTCTTT.

The genes are TRBV30 and TRBJ2-3; possibly TRBD1 for D (6 bases). CDR1 and CDR2 (germline): GTSNPN, SVGIG (reference sequence). The V end lost 8 bases, the J end lost 0 bases, and 9 bases lay between the germline ends. The CDR3 has 12 residues. The CDR3 is CAGTLSTDTQYF. The CDR3 DNA reads as TGTGCCGGGACATTGAGCACAGATACGCAGTATTTT.

The chain recombines TRBV2 with TRBJ1-5; D unclear. The CDR3 covers 13 residues. Germline loops: CDR1 SNHLY, CDR2 FYNNEI. The V gene lost 6 bases and the J gene lost 5 bases, with 11 bases spanning the gap. CDR3 in amino acids: CASRWTSDQPQHF. The DNA of the CDR3 is TGTGCCAGCAGATGGACTTCTGATCAGCCCCAGCATTTT.